These 13 T cell receptor beta chains were sequenced from one sample in a study of multiple sclerosis patients with progressive multifocal leukoencephalopathy. Method: immunoSEQ multiplex PCR; TCRdb's copy keeps in-frame clones and lacks some. Altogether about 30,000 clones are present, roughly nine tenths being singletons, with the ten largest covering around 1.5%. Time point described: five to six months of natalizumab therapy. The sequencing used PBMCs, collected from a patient treated with natalizumab. The receptors stem from a human donor with multiple sclerosis.

The rearrangement uses TRBV14 and TRBJ2-7; D possibly corresponds to TRBD1 (6 bases). V dropped 0 bases and J dropped 6 bases, with 15 bases sitting between them. Germline-derived CDR1 and CDR2 are SGHDN and FVKESK. The CDR3 extends over 15 amino acids. DNA for the CDR3: TGTGCCAGCAGCCAAGACACAGGGTGGTTGGGCGAGCAGTACTTC. Amino acids: CASSQDTGWLGEQYF.

The V gene is TRBV28, the J gene TRBJ1-3, with TRBD1 as a possible D gene (5 bases). CDR3 size: 15 residues. V shed 8 bases and J shed 4 bases, with 18 bases lying between them. From germline, CDR1 is MDHEN and CDR2 SYDVKM. The CDR3 sequence is CASHSGSSSGNTIYF. The CDR3 DNA sequence: TGTGCCAGCCATTCAGGGTCATCGAGCGGAAACACCATATATTTT. The whole variable domain, filled in from reference TRBV28 and TRBJ1-3, reads DVKVTQSSRYLVKRTGEKVFLECVQDMDHENMFWYRQDPGLGLRLIYFSYDVKMKEKGDIPEGYSVSREKKERFSLILESASTNQTSMYLCASHSGSSSGNTIYFGEGSWLTVV.

The chain carries TRBV5-1 and TRBJ2-7; D remains ambiguous. V was shortened by 0 bases and J by 6 bases, with 10 bases between the two germline ends. CDR1 is SGHRS, CDR2 YFSETQ, per germline. The length of the CDR3 is 13 residues. CDR3 protein: CASSLEILGEQYF. In nucleotides, the CDR3 is TGCGCCAGCAGCTTGGAGATACTCGGCGAGCAGTACTTC.

The rearrangement uses TRBV12-5 and TRBJ2-5, with D perhaps matching TRBD1 (5 bases). The closer fit of TRBJ2-7 to the DNA end suggests the J call may be wrong. Germline V lookup: CDR1 LGHNT, CDR2 FRNRAP. This CDR3 is 14 amino acids long. The CDR3 DNA reads TGTGCTAGTGGCCTCCCGACAGACTCCTACGAGCAGTACTTC. This translates into CASGLPTDSYEQYF.

V is TRBV19 and J is TRBJ2-3; D may be TRBD1 (5 bases). CDR1 LNHDA and CDR2 SQIVND come from the germline V gene (reference sequence). The CDR3 length is 16 residues. Trimming stripped 5 bases from V and 0 bases from J, with 15 bases between. The CDR3 loop is CASSRRQILSTDTQYF. The DNA for the CDR3 is TGTGCCAGTAGTCGCCGACAGATCCTAAGCACAGATACGCAGTATTTT.

CDR3 in amino acids: CASSFTGTNTEAFF. The CDR3 region has the DNA TGTGCCAGCAGTTTTACAGGGACGAACACTGAAGCTTTCTTT. This chain uses TRBV27 with TRBJ1-1; D possibly corresponds to TRBD1 (6 bases). This CDR3 is 14 amino acids long. V lost 3 bases, J lost 1 base, and 9 bases lay in between. Germline V lookup: CDR1 MNHEY, CDR2 SMNVEV (reference sequence).

V and J are TRBV9 and TRBJ2-2; no reliable D call. The CDR3 length is 14 residues. Trimming took 4 bases from V and 2 from J, leaving 9 bases between them. Germline V gene data show CDR1 as SGDLS and CDR2 as YYNGEE. The CDR3 DNA reads TGTGCCAGCAGCCGCGACTTTAACACCGGGGAGCTGTTTTTT. It encodes CASSRDFNTGELFF.

The V gene is TRBV2, the J gene TRBJ1-3; no reliable D call. CDR3 size: 15 residues. CDR1 is SNHLY, CDR2 FYNNEI, per germline. Between the trimmed V and J ends, which lost 4 bases and 2 bases, there was a span of 12 bases. The CDR3 here is CASSGLLVAGNTIYF. The CDR3 DNA follows: TGTGCCAGCAGTGGTTTACTCGTGGCTGGAAACACCATATATTTT.

V usage is TRBV5-1 and J usage is TRBJ2-3, with 8 bases matching TRBD1. Looked up from germline, CDR1 is SGHRS and CDR2 is YFSETQ. The CDR3 is 16 amino acids. V dropped 1 base and J dropped 3; count of bases not matched to a gene: 7. CDR3 nucleotide sequence: TGCGCCAGCAGCTTGTCTGTCAGGGGGCAAACAGATACGCAGTATTTT. Amino acids: CASSLSVRGQTDTQYF.

The chain links TRBV19 to TRBJ2-4, with 10 bases that match TRBD2. This CDR3 has 18 amino acids. V lost 4 bases and J lost 0; bases outside the gene matches: 9. Germline loops: CDR1 LNHDA, CDR2 SQIVND (reference sequence). The CDR3 spells CASSSLSSGSRAKNIQYF. Here the CDR3 DNA reads TGTGCCAGTAGTAGCCTTTCTAGCGGGAGCCGAGCCAAAAACATTCAGTACTTC.

J is TRBJ1-2 and V is TRBV6-5, with 8 bases lining up with TRBD1. The CDR3 consists of 15 residues. The germline V gene has CDR1 MNHEY and CDR2 SVGAGI. The V and J ends lost 2 bases and 6 bases, in that order; junction bases with no gene match: 8. CDR3 loop: CASSYGWTGRDGYTF. DNA for the CDR3: TGTGCCAGCAGTTACGGCTGGACAGGGAGGGATGGCTACACCTTC.

The gene calls are TRBV15 and TRBJ2-1, with 12 nucleotides matching TRBD2. The V segment lost 5 bases and the J segment 4 bases; nucleotides outside the gene matches: 9. The CDR3 has 17 residues. Germline V lookup: CDR1 LNHNV, CDR2 YYDKDF (reference sequence). The CDR3 here is CATSDPRTSGIYNEQFF. CDR3 nucleotides: TGTGCCACCAGCGACCCTCGGACTAGCGGGATATACAATGAGCAGTTCTTC.

This clone has only one observation. The chain uses TRBV6-6 and TRBJ2-7, with 12 bases identical to TRBD2. V shed 7 bases, J shed 6 bases, and the junction held 10 bases outside the gene matches. CDR1 is MNHNY, CDR2 SVGAGI, per germline (reference sequence). CDR3 length: 15 amino acids. CDR3 amino acids: CASNPRLAGEFEQYF. The DNA of the CDR3 is TGTGCCAGCAACCCCCGACTAGCGGGAGAGTTCGAGCAGTACTTC.